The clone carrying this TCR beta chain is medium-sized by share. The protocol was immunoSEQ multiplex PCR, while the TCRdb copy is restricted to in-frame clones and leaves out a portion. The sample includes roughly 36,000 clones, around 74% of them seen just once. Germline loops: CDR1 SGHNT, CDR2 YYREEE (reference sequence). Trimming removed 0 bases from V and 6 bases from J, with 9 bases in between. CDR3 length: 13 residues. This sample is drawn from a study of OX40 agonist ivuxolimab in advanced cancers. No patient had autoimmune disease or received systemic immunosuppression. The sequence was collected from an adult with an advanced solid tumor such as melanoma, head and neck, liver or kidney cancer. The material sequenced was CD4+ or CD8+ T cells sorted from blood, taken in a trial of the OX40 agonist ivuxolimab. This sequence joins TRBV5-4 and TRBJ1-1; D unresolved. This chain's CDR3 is CASSLDLYSEAFF. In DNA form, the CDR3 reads TGTGCCAGCAGCTTGGACCTCTATTCTGAAGCTTTCTTT.